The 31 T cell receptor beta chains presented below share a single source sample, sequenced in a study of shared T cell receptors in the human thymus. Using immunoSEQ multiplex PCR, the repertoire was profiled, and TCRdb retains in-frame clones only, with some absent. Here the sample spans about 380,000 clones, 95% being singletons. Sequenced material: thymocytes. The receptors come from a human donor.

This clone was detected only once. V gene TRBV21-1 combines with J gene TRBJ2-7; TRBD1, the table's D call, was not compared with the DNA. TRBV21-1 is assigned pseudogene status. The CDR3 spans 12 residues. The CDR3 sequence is CASRTPTYEQYF. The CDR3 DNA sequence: TGTGCCAGTAGGACACCAACCTACGAGCAGTACTTC.

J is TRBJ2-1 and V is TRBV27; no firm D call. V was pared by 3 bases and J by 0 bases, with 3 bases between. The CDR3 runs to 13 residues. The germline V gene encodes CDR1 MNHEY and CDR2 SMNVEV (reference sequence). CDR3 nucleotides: TGTGCCAGCAGTTTGGGCTCCTACAATGAGCAGTTCTTC. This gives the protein CASSLGSYNEQFF.

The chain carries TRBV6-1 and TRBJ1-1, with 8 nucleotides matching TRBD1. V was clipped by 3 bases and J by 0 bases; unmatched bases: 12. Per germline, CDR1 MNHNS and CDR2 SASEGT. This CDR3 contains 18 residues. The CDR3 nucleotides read TGTGCCAGCAGTGACGCGACAGGGGAAGAGGGGATGAACACTGAAGCTTTCTTT. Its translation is CASSDATGEEGMNTEAFF.

The CDR3 region is CASSPGDSLSSGNTIYF. CDR3 DNA sequence: TGTGCCAGCAGCCCCGGGGACAGTTTAAGCTCTGGAAACACCATATATTTT. The V call is TRBV11-2, the J call TRBJ1-3, with TRBD1 matching over 7 bases. Germline assignment: CDR1 SGHAT and CDR2 FQNNGV. The CDR3 is 17 residues long. Losses at the gene ends were 5 bases for V and 0 bases for J; bases not matched to a gene: 10. The full variable domain, rest sourced from reference TRBV11-2 and TRBJ1-3, is EAGVAQSPRYKIIEKRQSVAFWCNPISGHATLYWYQQILGQGPKLLIQFQNNGVVDDSQLPKDRFSAERLKGVDSTLKIQPAKLEDSAVYLCASSPGDSLSSGNTIYFGEGSWLTVV.

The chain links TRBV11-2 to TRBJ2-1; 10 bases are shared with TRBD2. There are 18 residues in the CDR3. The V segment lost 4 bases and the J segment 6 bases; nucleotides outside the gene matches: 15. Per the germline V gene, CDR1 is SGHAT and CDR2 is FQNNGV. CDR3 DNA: TGTGCCAGCAGCTCTCAGCGGGAGGGCCCTCAGGGTCGCAATGAGCAGTTCTTC. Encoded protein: CASSSQREGPQGRNEQFF.

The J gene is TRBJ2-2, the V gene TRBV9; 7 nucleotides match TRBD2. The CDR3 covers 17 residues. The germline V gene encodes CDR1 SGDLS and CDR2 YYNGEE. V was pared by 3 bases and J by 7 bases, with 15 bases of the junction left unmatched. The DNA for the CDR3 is TGTGCCAGCAGCGCCGGGGGGACCCAAGGGTGTGGCGGGGAGCTGTTTTTT. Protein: CASSAGGTQGCGGELFF.

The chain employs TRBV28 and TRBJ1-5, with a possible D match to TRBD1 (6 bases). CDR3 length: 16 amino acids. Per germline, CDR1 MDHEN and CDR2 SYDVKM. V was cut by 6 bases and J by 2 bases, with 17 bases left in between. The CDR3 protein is CASRNNKGGGNQPQHF. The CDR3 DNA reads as TGTGCCAGCAGAAACAATAAGGGGGGTGGCAATCAGCCCCAGCATTTT.

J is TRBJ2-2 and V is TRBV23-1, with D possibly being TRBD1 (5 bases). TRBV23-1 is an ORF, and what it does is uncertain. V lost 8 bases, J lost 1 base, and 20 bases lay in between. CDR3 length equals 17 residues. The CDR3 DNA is TGCGCCAGCCCCCAGCGTCTCCGAGACAGGAACACCGGGGAGCTGTTTTTT. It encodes CASPQRLRDRNTGELFF.

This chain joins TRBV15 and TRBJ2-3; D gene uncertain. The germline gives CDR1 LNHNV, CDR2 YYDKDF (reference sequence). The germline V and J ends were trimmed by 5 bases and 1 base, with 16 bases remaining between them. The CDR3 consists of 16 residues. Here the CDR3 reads CATSLSPSWGTDTQYF. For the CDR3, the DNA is TGTGCCACCAGCCTCTCCCCCTCGTGGGGCACAGATACGCAGTATTTT.

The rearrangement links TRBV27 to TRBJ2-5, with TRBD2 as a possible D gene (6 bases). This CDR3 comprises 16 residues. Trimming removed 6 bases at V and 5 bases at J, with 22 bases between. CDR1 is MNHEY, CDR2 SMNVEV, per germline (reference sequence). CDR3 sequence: CASSHLKSGVFETQYF. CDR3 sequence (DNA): TGTGCCAGCAGCCACCTAAAATCGGGGGTATTTGAGACCCAGTACTTC.

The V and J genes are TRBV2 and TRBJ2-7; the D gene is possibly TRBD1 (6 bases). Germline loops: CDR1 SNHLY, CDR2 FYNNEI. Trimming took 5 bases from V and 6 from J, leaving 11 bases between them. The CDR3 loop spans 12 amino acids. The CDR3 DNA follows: TGTGCCAGCAGTACCACAGGGTTCGAGCAGTACTTC. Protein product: CASSTTGFEQYF.

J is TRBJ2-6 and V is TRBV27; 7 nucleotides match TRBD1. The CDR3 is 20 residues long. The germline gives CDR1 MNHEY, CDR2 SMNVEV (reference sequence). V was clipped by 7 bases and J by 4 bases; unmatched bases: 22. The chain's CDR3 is CASTHEIVGQEPTGANVLTF. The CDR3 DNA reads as TGTGCCAGCACCCATGAGATCGTAGGACAGGAGCCGACGGGGGCCAACGTCCTGACTTTC.

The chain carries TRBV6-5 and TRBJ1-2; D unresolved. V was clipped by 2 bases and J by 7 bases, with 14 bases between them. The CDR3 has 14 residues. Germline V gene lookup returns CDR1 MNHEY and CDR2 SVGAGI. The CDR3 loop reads CASSYGGESGGYTF. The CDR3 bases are TGTGCCAGCAGTTACGGCGGGGAGTCAGGTGGCTACACCTTC.

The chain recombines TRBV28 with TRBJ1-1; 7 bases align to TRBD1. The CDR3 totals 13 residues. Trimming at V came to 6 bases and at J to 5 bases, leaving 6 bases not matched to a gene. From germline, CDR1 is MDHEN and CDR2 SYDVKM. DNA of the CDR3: TGTGCCAGCAGCACAGGGGTGGAAACTGAAGCTTTCTTT. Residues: CASSTGVETEAFF.

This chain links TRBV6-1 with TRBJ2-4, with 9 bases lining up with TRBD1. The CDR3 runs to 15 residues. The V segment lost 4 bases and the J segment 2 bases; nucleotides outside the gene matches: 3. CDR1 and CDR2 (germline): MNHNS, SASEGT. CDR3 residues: CASSVGQGPKNIQYF. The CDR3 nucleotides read TGTGCCAGCAGTGTGGGACAGGGCCCCAAAAACATTCAGTACTTC.

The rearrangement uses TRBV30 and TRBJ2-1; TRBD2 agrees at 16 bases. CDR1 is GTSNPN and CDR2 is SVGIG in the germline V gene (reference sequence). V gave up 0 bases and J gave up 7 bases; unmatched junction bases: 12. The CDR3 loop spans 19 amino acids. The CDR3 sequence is CAWSVPGTSGRAVGNEQFF. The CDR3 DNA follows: TGTGCCTGGAGTGTACCCGGGACTAGCGGGAGGGCCGTGGGAAATGAGCAGTTCTTC.

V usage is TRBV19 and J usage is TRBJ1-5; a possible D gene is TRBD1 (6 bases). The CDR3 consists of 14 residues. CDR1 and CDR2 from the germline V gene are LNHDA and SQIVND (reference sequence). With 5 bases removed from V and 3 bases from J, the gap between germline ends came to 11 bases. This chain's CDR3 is CASSPGHLNQPQHF. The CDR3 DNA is TGTGCCAGTAGTCCGGGACACCTCAATCAGCCCCAGCATTTT.

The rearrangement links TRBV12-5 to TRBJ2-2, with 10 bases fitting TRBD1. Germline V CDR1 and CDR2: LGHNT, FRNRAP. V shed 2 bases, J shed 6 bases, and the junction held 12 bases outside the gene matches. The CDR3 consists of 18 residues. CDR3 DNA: TGTGCTAGTGGTTTGCTCGAGGACAGGGGGATAAGGGCCGGGGAGCTGTTTTTT. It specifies CASGLLEDRGIRAGELFF.

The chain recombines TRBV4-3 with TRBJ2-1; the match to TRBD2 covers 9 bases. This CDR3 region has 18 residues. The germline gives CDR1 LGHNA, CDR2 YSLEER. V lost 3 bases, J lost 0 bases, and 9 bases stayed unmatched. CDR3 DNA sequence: TGCGCCAGCAGCCATACCGCCGCGGGAGGGCCCTCCTACAATGAGCAGTTCTTC. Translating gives CASSHTAAGGPSYNEQFF.

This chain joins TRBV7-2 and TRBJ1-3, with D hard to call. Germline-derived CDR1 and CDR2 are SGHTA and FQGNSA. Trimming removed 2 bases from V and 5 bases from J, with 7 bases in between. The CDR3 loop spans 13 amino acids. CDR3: CASSLPYRNTIYF. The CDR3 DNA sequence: TGTGCCAGCAGCTTACCGTATAGAAACACCATATATTTT.

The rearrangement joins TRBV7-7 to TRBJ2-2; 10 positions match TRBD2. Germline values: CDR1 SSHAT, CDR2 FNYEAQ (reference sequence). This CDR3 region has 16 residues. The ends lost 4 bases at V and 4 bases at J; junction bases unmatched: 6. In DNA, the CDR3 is TGTGCCAGCAGCTCCGGGACTAGCGCCTTCACCGGGGAGCTGTTTTTT. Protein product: CASSSGTSAFTGELFF.

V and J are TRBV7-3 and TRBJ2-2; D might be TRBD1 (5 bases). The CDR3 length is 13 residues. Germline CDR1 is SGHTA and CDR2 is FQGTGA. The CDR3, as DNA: TGTGCTACCAGGGCGCCTGACACCGGGGAGCTGTTTTTT. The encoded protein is CATRAPDTGELFF.

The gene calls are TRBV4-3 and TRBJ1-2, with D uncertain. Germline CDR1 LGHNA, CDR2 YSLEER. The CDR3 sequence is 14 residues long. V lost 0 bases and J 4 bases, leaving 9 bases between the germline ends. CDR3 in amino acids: CASSQDGPLYGYTF. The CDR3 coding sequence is TGCGCCAGCAGCCAAGATGGACCCCTCTATGGCTACACCTTC.

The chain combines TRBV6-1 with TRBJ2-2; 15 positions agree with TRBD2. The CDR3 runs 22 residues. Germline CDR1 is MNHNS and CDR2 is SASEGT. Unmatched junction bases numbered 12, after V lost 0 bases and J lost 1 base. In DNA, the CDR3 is TGTGCCAGCAGTGAAGCTCGAGGGCGCGGGACTAGCGGGAGGAGGAACACCGGGGAGCTGTTTTTT. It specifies CASSEARGRGTSGRRNTGELFF.

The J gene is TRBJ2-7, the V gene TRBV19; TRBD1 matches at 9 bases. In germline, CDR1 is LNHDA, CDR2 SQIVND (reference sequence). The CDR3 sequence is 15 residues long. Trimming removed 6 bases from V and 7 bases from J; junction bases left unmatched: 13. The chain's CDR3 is CASRPTGTGLWEQYF. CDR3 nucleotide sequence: TGTGCCAGTAGACCGACCGGGACAGGGTTGTGGGAGCAGTACTTC.

CDR3: CASYGQSGGLEAFF. The CDR3 DNA follows: TGTGCCAGCTACGGGCAATCAGGAGGGTTAGAAGCTTTCTTT. The chain employs TRBV6-1 and TRBJ1-1; D is undetermined. Trimming took 8 bases from V and 8 from J, leaving 21 bases between them. The germline CDR1 and CDR2 sequences are MNHNS and SASEGT. This CDR3 has 14 residues.

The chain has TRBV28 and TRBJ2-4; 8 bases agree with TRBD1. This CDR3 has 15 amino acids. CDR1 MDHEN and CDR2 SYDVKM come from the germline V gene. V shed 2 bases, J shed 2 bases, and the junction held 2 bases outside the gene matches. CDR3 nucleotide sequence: TGTGCCAGCAGTTTACGGGACAGGTCCAAAAACATTCAGTACTTC. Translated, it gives CASSLRDRSKNIQYF.

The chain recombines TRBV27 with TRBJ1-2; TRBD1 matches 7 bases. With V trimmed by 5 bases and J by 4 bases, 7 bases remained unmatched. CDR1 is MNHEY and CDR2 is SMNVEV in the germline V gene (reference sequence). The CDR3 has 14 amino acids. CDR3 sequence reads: CASSRTGALYGYTF. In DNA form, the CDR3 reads TGTGCCAGCAGTCGTACAGGGGCGCTCTATGGCTACACCTTC.

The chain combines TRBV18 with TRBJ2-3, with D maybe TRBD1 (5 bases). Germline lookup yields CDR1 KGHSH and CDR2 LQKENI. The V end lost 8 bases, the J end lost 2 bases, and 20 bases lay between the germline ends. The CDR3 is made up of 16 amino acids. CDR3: CASTIPRQYFTDTQYF. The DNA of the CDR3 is TGTGCCAGCACCATACCCCGACAGTACTTCACAGATACGCAGTATTTT.

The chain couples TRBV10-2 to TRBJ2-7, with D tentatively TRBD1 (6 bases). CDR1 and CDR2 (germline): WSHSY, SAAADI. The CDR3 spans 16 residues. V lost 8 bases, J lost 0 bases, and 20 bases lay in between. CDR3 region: CASAADSLTSSYEQYF. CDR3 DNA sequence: TGCGCCAGCGCCGCGGACAGCTTAACTAGCTCCTACGAGCAGTACTTC.

The CDR3 sequence: CASSLEAGGMNTEAFF. The DNA of the CDR3 is TGTGCCAGCAGCTTAGAAGCAGGGGGCATGAACACTGAAGCTTTCTTT. This chain connects TRBV11-2 to TRBJ1-1, with 8 bases that match TRBD1. The CDR3 runs to 16 residues. Trimming removed 0 bases from V and 0 bases from J; junction bases left unmatched: 3. CDR1 and CDR2 from the germline V gene are SGHAT and FQNNGV.